The entry that follows covers one TCR beta chain sequence. Its recognized antigen is unknown. Within one base of it there is no much larger clone, and no base qualities were kept. The sample originates from a study of cytomegalovirus exposure and HLA in healthy donors listed by TCRdb under 2017. In terms of the full investigation: An earlier analysis of more than 550 of the donors reported 276 Gb of sequence data and some 110 million unique TCR beta sequences obtained from some 170 million T cells. About 310 gigabases of sequencing data and approximately 80 million unique TCR sequences were included in an early release covering roughly 600 HLA-typed donors. Of the roughly 420 genotyped donors, 75% to 85% were placed in the genetic ancestry cluster associated with self-reported Caucasian donors. The study was designed to test whether signatures of past pathogen exposure could be identified by cataloging public T cell receptors. The study used immunosequencing to profile the T cell repertoires of about 670 subjects and linked those repertoires to cytomegalovirus serostatus. Along with the roughly 610-subject first cohort, a separate validation cohort of more than 90 different subjects was used. High-throughput TCR immunosequencing, statistical association of individual TCRs with disease status, and machine learning were combined to predict cytomegalovirus infection status. In a later analysis, previously published TCR beta repertoires from 550 to 700 donors were re-analyzed and high-resolution HLA genotyping was added so that TCR occurrence patterns could be studied. Rather than using new phenotypic data, the later analysis identified candidate immune exposures from TCR beta sequences and from how often those sequences occurred across donors. To decide whether each TCR beta V gene segment behaved as functional or pseudogenic, an earlier analysis of approximately 600 of the donors relied on high-throughput TCR beta sequencing. Donor age, sex, ethnicity and CMV serostatus were compiled together with the repertoire data. Genome-wide SNP genotypes for about 65% of the roughly 670 donors were used in a later genetic analysis, which treated that subset as a discovery cohort. All discovery cohort repertoires had been generated using a single sequencing platform. HLA typing covered class I and class II loci at four-digit resolution. The number of donors typed differed by locus, with about 629-630 for A, B, C, DRB1 and DQB1, more than 500 for DQA1, approximately 570 for DPA1, and 472 for DPB1. Roughly 5 DR-DQ haplotypes were handled as single units for association and clustering, since linkage in the cohort was strong. Among 300 to 500 genotyped donors of the cohort, an average of roughly 230,000 unique TCR beta nucleotide sequences was sequenced per donor, of which 15% to 20% were non-productive.

The library was obtained by the immunoSEQ multiplex PCR assay. A mixture of 60 forward primers for TCR Vbeta segments and 13 reverse primers for TCR Jbeta segments was used in the multiplex PCR. Amplification of the CDR3 region of rearranged TCR beta genes was performed with a multiplex PCR assay on genomic DNA. The Illumina HiSeq System was used to sequence the amplified TCR beta libraries as 87-base-pair reads. Processing in the source paper ran as follows. A later analysis tallied 75 million to 95 million unique TCR beta chains across the 650 to 750 repertoires, and approximately 12 million of those chains were shared by two or more donors. Raw reads were error-corrected and collapsed into unique sequences by a nearest-neighbor algorithm in which closely related sequences were merged to remove PCR and sequencing errors. CDR3 sequences were aligned to IMGT reference sequences to assign V, D and J gene segments. For a sequence to be retained, a match of at least six nucleotides to both a V gene segment and a J gene segment was required. A rearrangement was called productive if the CDR3 had no stop codons and remained in frame with V and J, and every other rearrangement was called non-productive. Following IMGT convention, CDR3 was defined as the stretch from the second conserved V-encoded cysteine up to the conserved J-encoded phenylalanine. Sequences without an unambiguous match to a single V gene segment were excluded from the earlier analysis of over 500 of the donors. An earlier analysis of approximately 590 of the donors called V segments functional above 56.7% productive rearrangements and segregating when the between-donor standard deviation exceeded 5%. To diagnose cytomegalovirus status from the catalog of TCR beta chain sequences, a statistical classification framework was built. V and J gene assignment, in a later analysis, came from comparing TCR nucleotide sequences with IMGT/GENE-DB human TR gene sequences. A later analysis assigned CDR3 sequences and most-parsimonious VDJ recombination scenarios with the TCRdist pipeline. In a later analysis, each TCR beta chain was defined by its CDR3 amino acid sequence together with its V-gene family, and reads without a unique V-gene family were excluded. As a way to deal with suspected cross-contamination and a sequencing artifact, a later analysis dropped 450 to 700 nucleotide sequences that were highly shared and had low generation probability. In a later analysis, a clonal expansion index for each public chain was calculated from normalized within-repertoire ranks of inferred template counts. Generation probabilities in a later analysis came from a VDJ recombination model fitted to out-of-frame rearrangements, and those results were checked against IGoR. In a later analysis, hypergeometric tests were used to score TCR-TCR, TCR-HLA and TCR-CMV co-occurrence, with a repertoire-size bias correction applied to TCR pairs. In a later analysis, false discovery rates were estimated by permuting HLA or CMV assignments 20 times. In a later analysis, co-occurring TCRs were grouped with DBSCAN, and TCRdist sequence similarity was added when clustering was performed within HLA-allele-positive subsets. Repertoires with fewer than 30,000 or more than 120,000 public chains were left out of co-occurrence clustering, as were about 5 repertoires with anomalous nucleotide sharing. The table comes from immuneACCESS by way of TCRdb, which keeps in-frame sequences with V and J called. Part of the clones is missing from these tables; in studies checked, under half for an unresolved V gene and the rest for unknown reasons. The V and J calls and clone size were taken over from that table, and D and trimming were inferred from the DNA. The sample table lists about 130,000 clones, around 70% of them with a count of one. The ten largest make up approximately 2.9% of the sample.

The cohort consisted of 650 to 700 healthy bone marrow donors. At the time of sampling, every cohort member was nominally healthy, though immune exposures that went unrecorded were likely present. CMV serostatus was recorded as positive for about 300 and negative for about 50% of the 666 cohort members, whereas no CMV serostatus was recorded for the donor in question. Every donor gave a peripheral blood sample, and the peripheral blood mononuclear cells from that sample were used for TCR beta sequencing. The Qiagen DNeasy Blood Extraction Kit was used to extract genomic DNA from the blood cell samples. Overall results and qualifications from the work: When HLA alleles, especially DR and DQ, strongly co-occurred, TCR associations were difficult to assign to individual alleles. A total of about 150 TCR beta chains were listed by the study as associated with cytomegalovirus. Only TCR beta chains were sequenced in this cohort, and the absence of alpha or paired-chain data limited detectable features. Broadly in line with IMGT annotations, most TCR beta V segments showed up in productive rearrangements about 87% or about 30% of the time in an earlier analysis of a few hundred of the donors. The authors suggested that the approach could potentially be generalized to other disease states and immunological phenotypes. A later genetic analysis reported fewer N-insertions in productive TCRs among donors in an Asian-associated ancestry cluster than the approximately 670-donor mean. A later analysis found that HLA-associated TCR beta chains were more clonally expanded and had lower generation probabilities than equally common non-associated chains. Because HLA typing was unavailable for some donors at each locus, only the typed subset was used in association tests. A later analysis reported that several top co-occurrence clusters appeared linked to parvovirus B19, influenza, CMV and Epstein-Barr virus. Most TCR sequences were observed very rarely across donors, whereas some public TCRs were present in many individuals. Some IMGT-functional V segments, including TRBV6-2 and TRBV6-3, could not be told apart with the 87-base-pair reads, so those segments were excluded. The presence/absence analyses assumed that sequencing depth was roughly uniform across donors, and that assumption may not be true. Because counts were too low, about 18 rarely observed V segments, including chromosome 9 orphons, were left out of the earlier analysis of about 500 of the donors. A later analysis found that most CMV-associated TCR beta chains appeared HLA-restricted, with HLA associations seemingly driven largely by CMV exposure. In vitro tests confirmed that a few of the cytomegalovirus-associated TCR beta chains recognize cytomegalovirus antigens. In a later genetic analysis, a missense DCLRE1C variant was associated with V-gene and J-gene trimming of TCR beta chains, and the association was replicated in an independent cohort. A further reported finding was that TCR beta sequences accurately predicted the HLA-A and HLA-B alleles for most subjects in the first cohort. According to a later analysis, TCR association rates differed among HLA loci, with DRB1 alleles showing the most associated TCRs and HLA-C alleles showing the fewest. Cytomegalovirus status was reported to be diagnosed by the classifier with high specificity and sensitivity in both the original and validation cohorts. A later analysis associated 15,000 to 20,000 TCR beta sequences with specific HLA alleles at a false discovery rate of 0.05. Correlated functional status among segregating V segments might be attributable to linkage disequilibrium, but an unknown experimental factor could not be ruled out. For the cohort, immune exposure information was limited to CMV serostatus. A group of highly shared sequence variants was considered likely to be a technical artifact of the sequencing pipeline.

Looking up the germline V gene yields CDR1 SNHLY and CDR2 FYNNEI. Unmatched junction bases come to 9, with V trimmed by 4 bases and J by 10 bases. Including cysteine and phenylalanine, the CDR3 has 15 amino acids. Of the read, only the CDR3 DNA is kept; its 45 bases are in frame from base 1. The sample consisted of PBMCs. The receptor's source is a human donor in good health. The V and J segments used are TRBV2 and TRBJ2-1; TRBD2 aligns with 11 central bases. This receptor carries the CDR3 CASSVFTSGSLEQFF. The DNA is TGTGCCAGCAGTGTTTTTACTAGCGGGAGTTTAGAGCAGTTCTTC. Here the CDR3 is joined to the reference TRBV2 and TRBJ2-1 genes, and the full variable domain is: EPEVTQTPSHQVTQMGQEVILRCVPISNHLYFYWYRQILGQKVEFLVSFYNNEISEKSEIFDDQFSVERPDGSNFTLKIRSTKLEDSAMYFCASSVFTSGSLEQFFGPGTRLTVL.